Following are 31 T cell receptor beta chains from one sample sequenced in a study of neoadjuvant anti-PD-1 for oral cavity cancer. Time point indicated: after neoadjuvant nivolumab, at surgical resection. Clones were read by immunoSEQ multiplex PCR, and TCRdb kept only the in-frame ones, dropping some. Of tens of thousands of clones in the sample, 35% to 40% were seen once. This material consisted of tumor tissue, taken after nivolumab (anti-PD-1) treatment. Receptors were obtained from a person aged 35-80 years with oral cavity squamous cell carcinoma.

The rearrangement uses TRBV5-4 and TRBJ2-3; D uncertain. The length of the CDR3 is 14 residues. Trimming left V 3 bases short and J 2 bases short, with 10 bases between. Germline V gene sequence: CDR1 SGHNT, CDR2 YYREEE (reference sequence). CDR3 sequence reads: CASSSPRNTDTQYF. The CDR3 DNA is TGTGCCAGCAGCTCGCCTAGGAACACAGATACGCAGTATTTT.

The chain combines TRBV28 with TRBJ2-7, with 8 bases lining up with TRBD2. Losses at the gene ends were 6 bases for V and 1 base for J; bases not matched to a gene: 8. The CDR3 spans 15 residues. Germline lookup yields CDR1 MDHEN and CDR2 SYDVKM. CDR3 residues: CASSPNSGTSYEQYF. For the CDR3, the DNA is TGTGCCAGCAGCCCCAATAGCGGGACTTCCTACGAGCAGTACTTC.

The chain combines TRBV2 with TRBJ2-3, with 9 bases matching TRBD2. With 4 bases clipped from V and 5 bases from J, the junction kept 7 bases outside the gene matches. Germline V lookup: CDR1 SNHLY, CDR2 FYNNEI. This CDR3 is built from 15 residues. CDR3 sequence reads: CASSGDAGGRDTQYF. The CDR3 nucleotides read TGTGCCAGCAGTGGGGACGCGGGGGGGCGAGATACGCAGTATTTT.

The rearrangement uses TRBV4-3 and TRBJ2-7; D is uncertain. Per the germline V gene, CDR1 is LGHNA and CDR2 is YSLEER. V gave up 4 bases and J gave up 2 bases, with 6 bases separating them. CDR3 length: 12 amino acids. CDR3: CASSLFPYEQYF. CDR3 DNA sequence: TGCGCCAGCAGCCTGTTTCCCTACGAGCAGTACTTC.

The rearrangement uses TRBV19 and TRBJ1-5; weak D call: TRBD1 (6 bases). Per germline, CDR1 LNHDA and CDR2 SQIVND (reference sequence). Trimming shortened V by 7 bases and J by 2 bases, and 18 bases separated the two germline ends. This CDR3 has 16 residues. For the CDR3, the DNA is TGTGCCAGTACCCCATGGGGGCAGGGTGGCAATCAGCCCCAGCATTTT. Translating it yields CASTPWGQGGNQPQHF.

This clone rates as medium-sized. This chain links TRBV29-1 with TRBJ2-1; D uncertain. From germline, CDR1 is SQVTM and CDR2 ANQGSEA. The CDR3 sequence is 18 residues long. V was trimmed by 2 bases and J by 1 base, leaving 21 bases between them. The CDR3 DNA is TGCAGCGTTGAATCCATTCTTAACGGGTTCCCGTCCTACAATGAGCAGTTCTTC. Its translation: CSVESILNGFPSYNEQFF.

The chain recombines TRBV5-6 with TRBJ1-5; D is unclear. Germline CDR1 SGHDT, CDR2 YYEEEE. The V end was cut by 0 bases, the J end by 6 bases, with 13 bases between. CDR3 length: 15 residues. CDR3 DNA: TGTGCCAGCAGCTTGGGGCACCCTAGCGGTCAGCCCCAGCATTTT. Translating it yields CASSLGHPSGQPQHF.

The V gene is TRBV18, the J gene TRBJ1-1; D is undetermined. With 2 bases removed from V and 1 base from J, the gap between germline ends came to 8 bases. In germline, CDR1 is KGHSH, CDR2 LQKENI. The CDR3 sequence is 14 residues long. The CDR3 coding sequence is TGTGCCAGCTCACCAGTTAGCGCGAACACTGAAGCTTTCTTT. Amino acids: CASSPVSANTEAFF.

The V call is TRBV21-1, the J call TRBJ2-7; the DNA was not used to check the table's D call, TRBD2. TRBV21-1 is described as a pseudogene. The CDR3 is 17 residues long. The CDR3 is CASSHKECGSDSYEQYF. The CDR3 bases are TGTGCCAGCAGCCACAAGGAGTGCGGGAGCGACTCCTACGAGCAGTACTTC.

This clone was counted between two and nine times. The rearrangement joins TRBV6-4 to TRBJ2-1; 14 bases fit TRBD2. The V segment lost 3 bases and the J segment 5 bases; nucleotides outside the gene matches: 0. Germline CDR1 MRHNA, CDR2 SNTAGT. The CDR3 is made up of 15 amino acids. In DNA form, the CDR3 reads TGTGCCAGCAGTGAGGGACTAGCGGGAGACAATGAGCAGTTCTTC. As protein: CASSEGLAGDNEQFF.

The chain employs TRBV30 and TRBJ1-6, with D hard to call. The V end lost 0 bases, the J end lost 7 bases, and 13 bases lay between the germline ends. The CDR3 has 15 residues. CDR1 GTSNPN and CDR2 SVGIG come from the germline V gene (reference sequence). CDR3 protein: CAWSVQNRENSPLHF. In nucleotides, the CDR3 is TGTGCCTGGAGTGTACAGAACAGAGAGAATTCACCCCTCCACTTT.

The chain recombines TRBV4-1 with TRBJ2-1; no clear D. From germline, CDR1 is MGHRA and CDR2 YSYEKL. The CDR3 is made up of 15 amino acids. The V end was cut by 0 bases, the J end by 1 base, with 7 bases between. CDR3 amino acids: CASSQDHSSYNEQFF. The CDR3 bases are TGCGCCAGCAGCCAAGATCACAGTTCCTACAATGAGCAGTTCTTC.

This chain connects TRBV2 to TRBJ1-1, with a possible D match to TRBD1 (5 bases). Germline-derived CDR1 and CDR2 are SNHLY and FYNNEI. V lost 0 bases, J lost 9 bases, and 20 bases lay in between. The CDR3 runs 16 residues. The CDR3 DNA follows: TGTGCCAGCAGTGAAGCGCTTTTCCGAAAGGGGAAGCAAGCTTTCTTT. Translated, it gives CASSEALFRKGKQAFF.

V and J are TRBV27 and TRBJ2-1; 7 nucleotides line up with TRBD1. The CDR3 is 14 residues long. The V gene's germline CDR1 is MNHEY and CDR2 SMNVEV (reference sequence). Trimming at V came to 5 bases and at J to 4 bases, leaving 5 bases not matched to a gene. CDR3: CASSRDSTYNEQFF. As DNA, the CDR3 is TGTGCCAGCAGTAGGGACAGTACGTACAATGAGCAGTTCTTC.

The V and J genes are TRBV7-9 and TRBJ1-1; no clear D. The CDR3 has 14 residues. V lost 5 bases to trimming and J lost 2 bases, with 12 bases between them. The germline V gene has CDR1 SEHNR and CDR2 FQNEAQ (reference sequence). CDR3 protein: CASSPAWTNTEAFF. The CDR3 nucleotides read TGTGCCAGCAGCCCCGCTTGGACCAACACTGAAGCTTTCTTT.

This clone was counted only a few times. The rearrangement uses TRBV5-1 and TRBJ2-5, with no clear D. The CDR3 covers 12 residues. Germline lookup yields CDR1 SGHRS and CDR2 YFSETQ. The V end was cut by 0 bases, the J end by 5 bases, with 5 bases between. The DNA of the CDR3 is TGCGCCAGCAGCTTGGCTCGGGAGACCCAGTACTTC. Protein: CASSLARETQYF.

This clone turned up a few times. The CDR3 DNA reads as TGTGCCAGCAGTTTCTGGCTCTCCTACGAGCAGTACTTC. Translated: CASSFWLSYEQYF. J is TRBJ2-7 and V is TRBV27; D remains unclear. The germline V and J ends were trimmed by 3 bases and 0 bases, with 6 bases remaining between them. Germline CDR1 MNHEY, CDR2 SMNVEV (reference sequence). This CDR3 has 13 residues.

The rearrangement links TRBV7-9 to TRBJ1-2; the match to TRBD1 covers 9 bases. Looked up from germline, CDR1 is SEHNR and CDR2 is FQNEAQ (reference sequence). This CDR3 has 17 amino acids. Unmatched junction bases numbered 16, after V lost 6 bases and J lost 5 bases. CDR3 region: CASSPGQGRAMGYGYTF. CDR3 DNA: TGTGCCAGCAGTCCCGGACAGGGGAGGGCCATGGGTTATGGCTACACCTTC.

This clone has just a few counts. This chain connects TRBV7-9 to TRBJ2-2; D remains ambiguous. Germline CDR1 is SEHNR and CDR2 is FQNEAQ (reference sequence). V lost 2 bases, J lost 7 bases, and 5 bases lay in between. The CDR3 extends over 12 amino acids. CDR3 residues: CASSLFIGELFF. Here the CDR3 DNA reads TGTGCCAGCAGCTTATTTATCGGGGAGCTGTTTTTT.

This clone was found many times. This chain joins TRBV10-3 and TRBJ2-5; 13 bases are a match to TRBD2. The germline CDR1 and CDR2 sequences are ENHRY and SYGVKD. The CDR3 is 14 amino acids. J lost 7 bases, V lost 10 bases, and 9 bases had no gene match. CDR3 residues: CATTSGGALGTQYF. The CDR3 coding sequence is TGTGCCACTACTAGCGGGGGGGCCTTGGGGACCCAGTACTTC.

With respect to this clone: Other DNA sequences within the sample encode an identical CDR3. The V call is TRBV4-1, the J call TRBJ1-1; TRBD1 might be the D (6 bases). The V gene lost 1 base and the J gene lost 10 bases, with 16 bases spanning the gap. Germline V gene data show CDR1 as MGHRA and CDR2 as YSYEKL. This CDR3 is built from 14 residues. CDR3 loop: CASSQARGSPLAFF. In DNA form, the CDR3 reads TGCGCCAGCAGCCAAGCCAGGGGCTCCCCTTTAGCTTTCTTT.

V usage is TRBV7-8 and J usage is TRBJ1-5, with D possibly being TRBD1 (6 bases). Germline V gives CDR1 SGHVS, CDR2 FQNEAQ. V was clipped by 4 bases and J by 5 bases, with 15 bases between them. The CDR3 spans 15 residues. This CDR3 reads CASSSLGGPYQPQHF. In DNA, the CDR3 is TGTGCCAGCAGCTCCCTGGGGGGGCCGTATCAGCCCCAGCATTTT.

The chain combines TRBV5-8 with TRBJ1-2, with 8 bases lining up with TRBD1. Germline CDR1 SGHTS, CDR2 YDEGEE. This CDR3 comprises 16 residues. V gave up 6 bases and J gave up 4 bases; unmatched junction bases: 14. In nucleotides, the CDR3 is TGTGCCAGCACCCCCAACGGACAGGGTAAAAGCTATGGCTACACCTTC. This translates into CASTPNGQGKSYGYTF.

The chain joins TRBV7-9 to TRBJ1-2; D is uncertain. This CDR3 spans 16 amino acids. Between the trimmed V and J ends, which lost 5 bases and 8 bases, there was a span of 24 bases. Germline assignment: CDR1 SEHNR and CDR2 FQNEAQ (reference sequence). In DNA, the CDR3 is TGTGCCAGCAGCAAACCACCGGAACAAGGCCCCAAGGGCTACACCTTC. It codes for CASSKPPEQGPKGYTF.

Only a few counts were recorded for this clone. This chain uses TRBV6-6 with TRBJ2-3; D is unresolved. The CDR3 length is 10 residues. V lost 2 bases, J lost 10 bases, and 4 bases lay in between. Germline loops: CDR1 MNHNY, CDR2 SVGAGI (reference sequence). CDR3 region: CASSYDAQYF. The CDR3 DNA reads as TGTGCCAGCAGTTACGATGCGCAGTATTTT.

A few counts support this clone. Other DNA sequences in the sample encode the same CDR3. J is TRBJ1-1 and V is TRBV30; a possible D gene is TRBD1 (5 bases). This CDR3 has 14 amino acids. Germline V gene data show CDR1 as GTSNPN and CDR2 as SVGIG (reference sequence). Between the trimmed V and J ends, which lost 0 bases and 4 bases, there was a span of 12 bases. The CDR3 is CAWSVLGGGTEAFF. As DNA, the CDR3 is TGTGCCTGGAGTGTACTGGGTGGGGGCACTGAAGCTTTCTTT.

The CDR3 DNA reads TGTGCCAGCAGCTATGCGGGACAGGGGGGCGATGGCTACACCTTC. Translating it yields CASSYAGQGGDGYTF. The chain employs TRBV5-6 and TRBJ1-2, with TRBD1 matching over 11 bases. Germline lookup yields CDR1 SGHDT and CDR2 YYEEEE. The ends lost 3 bases at V and 6 bases at J; junction bases unmatched: 7. The CDR3 is 15 amino acids.

The genes are TRBV6-1 and TRBJ2-3, with 9 bases aligning to TRBD2. The CDR3 contains 13 residues. J was trimmed by 8 bases and V by 7 bases; bases with no gene match: 7. Germline CDR1 and CDR2: MNHNS and SASEGT. The CDR3 DNA sequence: TGTGCCAGCATTCAAGCGGGGGGAGGTACGCAGTATTTT. Residues: CASIQAGGGTQYF.

J is TRBJ2-7 and V is TRBV28; possibly TRBD2 for D (5 bases). Germline V gene lookup returns CDR1 MDHEN and CDR2 SYDVKM. The CDR3 length is 14 residues. V gave up 8 bases and J gave up 1 base, with 15 bases separating them. CDR3 loop: CASGHRDTSYEQYF. CDR3 nucleotide sequence: TGTGCCAGCGGCCATCGGGATACTTCCTACGAGCAGTACTTC.

The genes are TRBV2 and TRBJ1-2; 8 positions match TRBD1. CDR3 size: 16 residues. Germline loops: CDR1 SNHLY, CDR2 FYNNEI. V shed 5 bases and J 5 bases; nucleotides not matched to a gene: 13. The CDR3 here is CASSRDQTGAGYGYTF. The CDR3 DNA follows: TGTGCCAGCAGTAGAGACCAGACAGGGGCCGGGTATGGCTACACCTTC.

This chain links TRBV20-1 with TRBJ2-7; D unclear. The germline CDR1 and CDR2 sequences are DFQATT and SNEGSKA (reference sequence). Trimming stripped 6 bases from V and 2 bases from J, with 8 bases between. The CDR3 consists of 11 residues. The CDR3 nucleotides are TGCAGTGCCCTCGACGCCTACGAGCAGTACTTC. Translation gives CSALDAYEQYF.